These T cell receptor beta chains were read from a single sample in a study of cytomegalovirus exposure and HLA in healthy donors. TCRdb keeps only in-frame clones here, not all; method: immunoSEQ multiplex PCR. The sample yields some 90,000 clones, 65% to 80% seen once. Sample: PBMCs. These receptors were collected from a female donor in good health and CMV-seropositive. CDR3s include the opening cysteine and the closing phenylalanine or tryptophan. A D gene is named only where the DNA matches it firmly. Where a row states a size, it is once, few, many or the class of an expanded clone; other rows omit it.

v_gene: TRBV5-5; abundance: few; j_gene: TRBJ1-4; d_gene: TRBD1; CDR3nt: TGTGCCAGCAGCCTCCATGGACAGGGGGCAGAGGAAAAACTGTTTTTT; CDR3aa: CASSLHGQGAEEKLFF
v_gene: TRBV27; abundance: few; j_gene: TRBJ1-1; d_gene: -; CDR3nt: TGTGCCAGCAGTTTGGGACAGAACACTGAAGCTTTCTTT; CDR3aa: CASSLGQNTEAFF
v_gene: TRBV6-5; abundance: once; j_gene: TRBJ1-1; d_gene: -; CDR3nt: TGTGCCAGCAATCTGGGGCAGGAAGCTGATGAAGCTTTCTTT; CDR3aa: CASNLGQEADEAFF
v_gene: TRBV5-1; abundance: few; j_gene: TRBJ2-7; d_gene: TRBD1; CDR3nt: TGCGCCAGCAGGCGCACAACAGGGGGGCGGGAGCAGTACTTC; CDR3aa: CASRRTTGGREQYF
v_gene: TRBV10-1; abundance: -; j_gene: TRBJ2-2; d_gene: -; CDR3nt: TGCGCCAGCAGTGAATTACGGGGTGGAACCGGGGAGCTGTTTTTT; CDR3aa: CASSELRGGTGELFF
v_gene: TRBV20-1; abundance: -; j_gene: TRBJ1-1; d_gene: -; CDR3nt: TGCAGTGCTAGAGATCAAACTGAAGCTTTCTTT; CDR3aa: CSARDQTEAFF
v_gene: TRBV5-6; abundance: few; j_gene: TRBJ1-5; d_gene: -; CDR3nt: TGTGCCAGCAGCTTAGTAGGGGCCAATCAGCCCCAGCATTTT; CDR3aa: CASSLVGANQPQHF
v_gene: TRBV7-9; abundance: -; j_gene: TRBJ2-1; d_gene: -; CDR3nt: TGTGCCAGCAGCTTCGGACTCTCGGGGGATGAGCAGTTCTTC; CDR3aa: CASSFGLSGDEQFF
v_gene: TRBV7-2; abundance: -; j_gene: TRBJ2-5; d_gene: -; CDR3nt: TGTGCCAGCAGCATAGGGGGGAGGGAGACCCAGTACTTC; CDR3aa: CASSIGGRETQYF
v_gene: TRBV5-5; abundance: -; j_gene: TRBJ2-3; d_gene: -; CDR3nt: TGTGCCAGCAGTCGGACTGCCGATACGCAGTATTTT; CDR3aa: CASSRTADTQYF
v_gene: TRBV9; abundance: once; j_gene: TRBJ2-7; d_gene: -; CDR3nt: TGTGCCAGCAGCGCTAGACCAGTCCAAGCCTACGAGCAGTACTTC; CDR3aa: CASSARPVQAYEQYF
v_gene: TRBV5-1; abundance: few; j_gene: TRBJ1-1; d_gene: -; CDR3nt: TGCGCCAGCAGCGGGCAGGGGCTGCGAGGGGAAGCTTTCTTT; CDR3aa: CASSGQGLRGEAFF
v_gene: TRBV4-2; abundance: -; j_gene: TRBJ1-5; d_gene: -; CDR3nt: TGTGCCAGCAGCCAAGAACAGGGAGGGAAACAGCCCCAGCATTTT; CDR3aa: CASSQEQGGKQPQHF
v_gene: TRBV28; abundance: -; j_gene: TRBJ1-1; d_gene: -; CDR3nt: TGTGCCAGCAGTTTCGGGGGGGCGCTTAGCACTGAAGCTTTCTTT; CDR3aa: CASSFGGALSTEAFF
v_gene: TRBV28; abundance: few; j_gene: TRBJ1-2; d_gene: -; CDR3nt: TGTGCCAGCAGTTTACACGGGACACCCTATGGCTACACCTTC; CDR3aa: CASSLHGTPYGYTF
v_gene: TRBV6-4; abundance: -; j_gene: TRBJ2-1; d_gene: TRBD2; CDR3nt: TGTGCCAGCAGCAACCAGGGGACTAGCGGGAGTAATGAGCAGTTCTTC; CDR3aa: CASSNQGTSGSNEQFF
v_gene: TRBV7-8; abundance: -; j_gene: TRBJ2-1; d_gene: TRBD2; CDR3nt: TGTGCCAGCAGCTCCGGGACTAGCGGGAGAGGTGAGCAGTTCTTC; CDR3aa: CASSSGTSGRGEQFF
v_gene: TRBV30; abundance: -; j_gene: TRBJ1-1; d_gene: -; CDR3nt: TGTGCCTGGAGTGGAAGCAGGGAAATCGCTGAAGCTTTCTTT; CDR3aa: CAWSGSREIAEAFF
v_gene: TRBV28; abundance: -; j_gene: TRBJ1-5; d_gene: -; CDR3nt: TGTGCCAGCAAGGGAGCAAGTGCTCGGCCCCAGCATTTT; CDR3aa: CASKGASARPQHF
v_gene: TRBV29-1; abundance: -; j_gene: TRBJ2-2; d_gene: -; CDR3nt: TGCAGCGTTGTGACAGGGAACACCGGGGAGCTGTTTTTT; CDR3aa: CSVVTGNTGELFF